This is a list of T cell receptor beta chains from one sample in a study of blood T cell repertoires in COVID-19. TCRdb's copy holds only in-frame clones and misses some; the assay was immunoSEQ multiplex PCR. Here the sample spans some 370,000 clones, 83% being singletons. The sequencing sample was made of PBMCs or T cells enriched from blood (not recorded which). The receptors stem from a woman in her 50s who had recovered from COVID-19. Both conserved end residues are part of each CDR3. The D gene is left open where the match is weak. Size values are once, few and many counts, or a class for expanded clones, and some rows have none.

v_gene	j_gene	d_gene	abundance	CDR3nt	CDR3aa
TRBV4-3	TRBJ1-6	TRBD1	once	TGCGCCAGCAGCCAAGGACAGGGGGCTAGTTCACCCCTCCACTTT	CASSQGQGASSPLHF
TRBV7-9	TRBJ2-1	NA	NA	TGTGCCAGCAGCTTAGCGCGAGCGGGGCAGTTCTTC	CASSLARAGQFF
TRBV29-1	TRBJ1-1	TRBD1	NA	TGCAGCGCCGGAGTATCGGTCCGGGACAGGGGGCTGGGCACTGAAGCTTTCTTT	CSAGVSVRDRGLGTEAFF
TRBV7-2	TRBJ2-3	TRBD2	NA	TGTGCCAGCAGCTCCCCCAGGACTAGCGGGGGCAGCACAGATACGCAGTATTTT	CASSSPRTSGGSTDTQYF
TRBV28	TRBJ1-2	NA	NA	TGTGCCAGCAGTTCCCCGGGTTATGGCTACACCTTC	CASSSPGYGYTF
TRBV19	TRBJ2-5	TRBD1	NA	TGTGCCATTCCGGACAGGGGGATGGAGACCCAGTACTTC	CAIPDRGMETQYF
TRBV14	TRBJ2-6	NA	once	TGTGCCAGCGCTGCGTCCTCTGGGGCCAACGTCCTGACTTTC	CASAASSGANVLTF
TRBV9	TRBJ1-3	TRBD1	NA	TGTGCCAGCAGCGCTTCCGGGACAGGCGGAAACACCATATATTTT	CASSASGTGGNTIYF
TRBV6-5	TRBJ2-5	NA	NA	TGTGCCAGCAGTTACTCGAGGTCGGCGGAGACCCAGTACTTC	CASSYSRSAETQYF
TRBV10-3	TRBJ1-2	TRBD1	NA	TGTGCCAGCCAGATGGGACAGATCTATGGCTACACCTTC	CASQMGQIYGYTF
TRBV6-5	TRBJ2-3	NA	NA	TGTGCCAGCAGTTACGGGCCAACAGATACGCAGTATTTT	CASSYGPTDTQYF